The T cell receptor beta chain under discussion was sequenced for a study of cytomegalovirus exposure and HLA in healthy donors. Turning to the study itself: Of all 370 or so donors who were genotyped, roughly 85% belonged to the Caucasian-associated ancestry cluster.

V trimming: 3 bases; J trimming: 4 bases; junction bases outside the gene matches: 12. The CDR3 is 17 amino acids. In germline, CDR1 is SGHDT, CDR2 YYEEEE. Of note for this clone: Its antigen is unknown.

Study findings and constraints: A few V segments could not be told apart, such as TRBV6-2 and TRBV6-3, and were left out. Common viral pathogens seemed to be connected with several of the most significant clusters, according to a later analysis.

Researchers ran the PCR with 60 Vbeta and 13 Jbeta primers. Assay: immunoSEQ multiplex PCR; the TCRdb copy retains only in-frame clones and omits some. The table shows over 150,000 clones, with 70% to 75% occurring only once. Sequencing was carried out using PBMCs. This rearrangement joins TRBV5-6 to TRBJ1-1; 10 nucleotides align to TRBD1. The TCR sequence derives from a man aged 25-40 years in good health and CMV-seropositive. This chain's CDR3 is CASSSSETGGRGTEAFF. DNA of the CDR3: TGTGCCAGCAGCTCGTCAGAGACAGGGGGCCGAGGCACTGAAGCTTTCTTT.